What follows describes a single T cell receptor beta chain. Its target antigen remains unknown. There are no base qualities to consult, and no much larger clone falls within one base. TCRbeta CDR3 regions were amplified from genomic DNA using the immunoSEQ Assay, a bias-controlled multiplex PCR. On the authors' methods: The number of nucleated cells in each sample was estimated by amplification of reference gene primers within the assay. Sequence reads were collapsed and filtered to measure the absolute abundance of every unique TCRbeta CDR3 rearrangement. For each sample, productive Simpson clonality was calculated as the square root of Simpson's diversity index across productive rearrangements. The immuneACCESS repertoire file appears here via TCRdb, limited to in-frame rearrangements. These files lack a portion of the clones; in checked studies, under half of the deficit traces to unresolved V genes, and the cause of the others is not known. For V, J and clone size, that table is used; D and trimming come from the DNA. The sample records some 200,000 clones, approximately 80% of which are singletons. 15% to 20% of the sample is held by the ten biggest clonotypes.

These data come from a study of blood T cell repertoires in COVID-19 (dated by TCRdb to 2020 to 2021). About the full investigation: The collaborator samples originated in the United States, Italy and Spain and spanned the acute and convalescent phases of COVID-19. Deeply sampled blood TCRbeta repertoires from subjects exposed to, actively infected with, or recovered from COVID-19 were included in the dataset. Samples were obtained from the ongoing ImmuneRACE study (first 160 participants) and from 1,200 or so subjects provided by 6 global collaborators. Nearly every sample came with metadata listing a de-identified subject ID, COVID-19 status, age in years and sex. Where available, HLA class I and class II types were taken from metadata supplied by the sample provider and were not determined by assay-based typing. The repertoires were released in a freely available public database intended as a resource for research on the immune response to SARS-CoV-2. The material from the prospective study consisted of cDNA or gDNA derived from T cells, B-cell-depleted T cells, or PBMCs.

Overall study results and their limits: The quantity of clinical and demographic metadata differed by source and by participant and was supplied without curation.

Collaborating institutions collected whole blood in K2EDTA tubes following their own protocols. For TCRbeta analysis, collaborator samples were shipped as frozen whole blood, as isolated PBMCs, or as DNA extracted from either sample type. Looking up the germline V gene yields CDR1 MNHNS and CDR2 SASEGT. From the cysteine through the phenylalanine, the CDR3 covers 13 amino acids. Here the CDR3 DNA is all that survives: 39 bases in frame from base 1. V is shortened by 3 bases, J by 8 bases, and the region joining them spans 13 bases. The sample was peripheral blood. The receptor comes from a woman of 80 years or more with active or convalescent COVID-19. Recombination joined TRBV6-1 with TRBJ1-2; TRBD1 is a possible D gene, resting on 6 matching bases. CDR3 loop: CASSDRGAWGYTF. The bases read TGTGCCAGCAGTGACCGGGGGGCGTGGGGCTACACCTTC.